The 12 T cell receptor beta chains listed next were all sequenced from one sample in a study of PD-1 blockade in classical Hodgkin lymphoma. Each and every patient relapsed after autologous stem cell transplantation, and patients got differing brentuximab vedotin exposure. TCRdb keeps only in-frame clones here, not all; method: immunoSEQ multiplex PCR. Of tens of thousands of clones in the sample, around 91% were seen once. The material sequenced was peripheral blood mononuclear cells (PBMCs), taken at baseline. These receptors all stem from a human donor with classical Hodgkin lymphoma.

The rearrangement links TRBV7-2 to TRBJ1-2; D call uncertain. There are 14 residues in the CDR3. The V and J ends lost 0 bases and 4 bases respectively, with 9 bases between them. Germline V gene data show CDR1 as SGHTA and CDR2 as FQGNSA. The CDR3 DNA is TGTGCCAGCAGCTTAGCGCTACCGACCTATGGCTACACCTTC. It encodes CASSLALPTYGYTF.

The chain has TRBV9 and TRBJ1-2, with TRBD1 matching 7 bases. The V segment lost 4 bases and the J segment 3 bases; nucleotides outside the gene matches: 3. Per the germline V gene, CDR1 is SGDLS and CDR2 is YYNGEE. This CDR3 contains 13 residues. The CDR3 protein is CASSLTGDYGYTF. CDR3 DNA: TGTGCCAGCAGCCTCACAGGGGACTATGGCTACACCTTC.

J is TRBJ2-7 and V is TRBV27; D is unresolved. The germline V gene has CDR1 MNHEY and CDR2 SMNVEV (reference sequence). This CDR3 is 11 amino acids long. V lost 8 bases, J lost 6 bases, and 11 bases lay in between. The CDR3 nucleotides are TGTGCCAGCGGGCAGTGGGGCGAGCAGTACTTC. It specifies CASGQWGEQYF.

The chain uses TRBV19 and TRBJ2-5; D gene ambiguous. With 7 bases removed from V and 2 bases from J, the gap between germline ends came to 14 bases. Germline V gene lookup returns CDR1 LNHDA and CDR2 SQIVND (reference sequence). The CDR3 loop spans 14 amino acids. The DNA of the CDR3 is TGTGCCAGTAAAGTGGGTCCCGCTCAAGAGACCCAGTACTTC. Protein: CASKVGPAQETQYF.

The chain has TRBV5-1 and TRBJ1-4, with a weak D call TRBD1 (6 bases). Deletions cut 2 bases from V and 8 bases from J, with 13 bases between. Germline CDR1 and CDR2: SGHRS and YFSETQ. This CDR3 comprises 14 residues. This CDR3 reads CASSFGQTAEKLFF. CDR3 sequence (DNA): TGCGCCAGCAGCTTTGGACAGACCGCCGAAAAACTGTTTTTT.

The V and J genes are TRBV5-6 and TRBJ2-1; no clear D gene. The length of the CDR3 is 15 residues. V was cut by 3 bases and J by 6 bases, with 16 bases left in between. From germline, CDR1 is SGHDT and CDR2 YYEEEE. The CDR3 sequence: CASSSTARTGNEQFF. CDR3 nucleotide sequence: TGTGCCAGCAGCTCAACCGCGCGGACCGGCAATGAGCAGTTCTTC.

This chain joins TRBV18 and TRBJ2-5; 8 bases fit TRBD1. V was clipped by 2 bases and J by 4 bases; unmatched bases: 6. Looked up from germline, CDR1 is KGHSH and CDR2 is LQKENI. This CDR3 comprises 15 residues. The CDR3 DNA follows: TGTGCCAGCTCACCAGATATGGGACAGGCAGAGACCCAGTACTTC. It yields the protein CASSPDMGQAETQYF.

The gene calls are TRBV6-1 and TRBJ1-1; no definite D call. V was trimmed by 6 bases and J by 2 bases, leaving 13 bases between them. CDR1 and CDR2 from the germline V gene are MNHNS and SASEGT. CDR3 length: 14 residues. The CDR3 coding sequence is TGTGCCAGCAGCCCTCCTGTGGGAAACACTGAAGCTTTCTTT. Protein sequence: CASSPPVGNTEAFF.

The chain employs TRBV18 and TRBJ1-5; no clear D. V was clipped by 5 bases and J by 0 bases, with 11 bases between them. The length of the CDR3 is 15 residues. Germline-derived CDR1 and CDR2 are KGHSH and LQKENI. CDR3 DNA sequence: TGTGCCAGCTCAGAGGACTTTCTTAGCAATCAGCCCCAGCATTTT. This encodes CASSEDFLSNQPQHF.

V gene TRBV19 combines with J gene TRBJ2-1; D remains ambiguous. The germline V and J ends were trimmed by 4 bases and 0 bases, with 10 bases remaining between them. CDR1 is LNHDA, CDR2 SQIVND, per germline (reference sequence). CDR3 length equals 15 residues. CDR3 sequence: CASSRGTSSYNEQFF. CDR3 DNA sequence: TGTGCCAGTAGTAGGGGAACAAGCTCCTACAATGAGCAGTTCTTC.

The chain is built from TRBV6-1 and TRBJ2-7, with D perhaps being TRBD1 or TRBD2 (5 bases each). Germline lookup yields CDR1 MNHNS and CDR2 SASEGT. Trimming cost V 8 bases and J 0 bases, with 17 bases left between them. There are 15 residues in the CDR3. This CDR3 is CASSWGGGASYEQYF. The CDR3 DNA reads as TGTGCCAGCTCTTGGGGTGGGGGAGCCTCCTACGAGCAGTACTTC.

This sequence joins TRBV30 and TRBJ2-7; D unclear. Germline lookup yields CDR1 GTSNPN and CDR2 SVGIG (reference sequence). V shed 1 base and J shed 7 bases, with 8 bases lying between them. This CDR3 spans 11 amino acids. This chain's CDR3 is CAWSGRVEQYF. DNA for the CDR3: TGTGCCTGGAGTGGCCGGGTGGAGCAGTACTTC.